What follows are 14 T cell receptor beta chains derived from one specimen sequenced in a study of CD8+ T cells in alopecia areata. Noted treatment: oral pan-JAK inhibitor, 5-10 mg twice daily. Investigators isolated RNA and reverse transcribed it into cDNA to act as the sequencing template. Clones were sequenced by immunoSEQ multiplex PCR, and TCRdb holds only the in-frame ones, with some missing. Among approximately 210,000 clones listed, 50% to 70% were seen once. The source material was CD4+ T cells sorted from blood, sampled at roughly week 49, from a patient treated with tofacitinib. These receptors were collected from a human donor with alopecia areata.

This clone came up a few times. The CDR3 reads CASSTETGRYEKLFF. As DNA, the CDR3 is TGTGCCAGTAGTACGGAGACAGGGCGGTATGAAAAACTGTTTTTT. The chain uses TRBV19 and TRBJ1-4, with 7 bases fitting TRBD1. Germline V gene sequence: CDR1 LNHDA, CDR2 SQIVND (reference sequence). The CDR3 contains 15 residues. V shed 4 bases, J shed 6 bases, and the junction held 8 bases outside the gene matches. The complete variable domain, with remaining parts taken from reference TRBV19 and TRBJ1-4, reads DGGITQSPKYLFRKEGQNVTLSCEQNLNHDAMYWYRQDPGQGLRLIYYSQIVNDFQKGDIAEGYSVSREKKESFPLTVTSAQKNPTAFYLCASSTETGRYEKLFFGSGTQLSVL.

V is TRBV7-3 and J is TRBJ2-1; D is perhaps TRBD1 or TRBD2 (5 bases each). Germline V CDR1 and CDR2: SGHTA, FQGTGA. V was cut by 5 bases and J by 9 bases, with 14 bases left in between. The CDR3 covers 13 residues. The CDR3 nucleotides read TGTGCCAGCAGCCCTCGCGAGGGGTTTGAGCAGTTCTTC. Its translation is CASSPREGFEQFF.

This clone was found a few times. The chain links TRBV5-4 to TRBJ2-7, with a weak D call TRBD1 (5 bases). This CDR3 comprises 14 residues. V was shortened by 5 bases and J by 2 bases, with 14 bases between the two germline ends. In germline, CDR1 is SGHNT, CDR2 YYREEE (reference sequence). CDR3 DNA sequence: TGTGCCAGCAGACAGGATCCGCTCACCTACGAGCAGTACTTC. Translated, it gives CASRQDPLTYEQYF. Full variable domain (rest looked up from reference TRBV5-4 and TRBJ2-7): ETGVTQSPTHLIKTRGQQVTLRCSSQSGHNTVSWYQQALGQGPQFIFQYYREEENGRGNFPPRFSGLQFPNYSSELNVNALELDDSALYLCASRQDPLTYEQYFGPGTRLTVT.

This clone was detected many times. J is TRBJ2-2 and V is TRBV6-5, with D possibly TRBD2 on 5 matching bases. Germline values: CDR1 MNHEY, CDR2 SVGAGI. This CDR3 spans 13 amino acids. V dropped 7 bases and J dropped 6 bases, with 12 bases sitting between them. CDR3 loop: CASIDYGAGELFF. The CDR3 DNA sequence: TGTGCCAGCATTGACTATGGAGCCGGGGAGCTGTTTTTT.

This clone was observed many times. The genes are TRBV5-1 and TRBJ1-1; D might be TRBD1 (5 bases). The CDR3 loop spans 15 amino acids. Germline V gives CDR1 SGHRS, CDR2 YFSETQ. V lost 0 bases, J lost 6 bases, and 15 bases lay in between. The CDR3 coding sequence is TGCGCCAGCAGCTTGGATGGTCTGGGGCGGGCTGAAGCTTTCTTT. It codes for CASSLDGLGRAEAFF. Full variable domain (missing parts from reference TRBV5-1 and TRBJ1-1): KAGVTQTPRYLIKTRGQQVTLSCSPISGHRSVSWYQQTPGQGLQFLFEYFSETQRNKGNFPGRFSGRQFSNSRSEMNVSTLELGDSALYLCASSLDGLGRAEAFFGQGTRLTVV.

The sample holds a few counts of this clone. The chain is built from TRBV30 and TRBJ2-7, with 8 bases aligning to TRBD1. The CDR3 consists of 12 residues. With 2 bases clipped from V and 7 bases from J, the junction kept 4 bases outside the gene matches. Germline V gene data show CDR1 as GTSNPN and CDR2 as SVGIG (reference sequence). CDR3 nucleotides: TGTGCCTGGAGTCATACAGGGGGTGAGCAGTACTTC. It yields the protein CAWSHTGGEQYF.

The chain carries TRBV15 and TRBJ1-5; D is unresolved. V was shortened by 0 bases and J by 0 bases, with 12 bases between the two germline ends. The CDR3 length is 17 residues. Germline values: CDR1 LNHNV, CDR2 YYDKDF (reference sequence). Here the CDR3 DNA reads TGTGCCACCAGCAGAGAGCAAGGTGGGCGTAGCAATCAGCCCCAGCATTTT. Translating gives CATSREQGGRSNQPQHF.

V usage is TRBV29-1 and J usage is TRBJ2-5; D might be TRBD1 (5 bases). Per germline, CDR1 SQVTM and CDR2 ANQGSEA. With 6 bases removed from V and 3 bases from J, the gap between germline ends came to 17 bases. The CDR3 loop spans 14 amino acids. For the CDR3, the DNA is TGCAGCGTAGGTGGGGCGACAGCAAAAGAGACCCAGTACTTC. Its protein is CSVGGATAKETQYF.

The V call is TRBV4-3, the J call TRBJ1-5, with a tentative D call TRBD1 (5 bases). Trimming shortened V by 0 bases and J by 7 bases, and 7 bases separated the two germline ends. The germline V gene has CDR1 LGHNA and CDR2 YSLEER. The length of the CDR3 is 13 residues. CDR3 loop: CASSQEWGQPQHF. The CDR3 DNA reads as TGCGCCAGCAGCCAAGAATGGGGCCAGCCCCAGCATTTT.

This rearrangement joins TRBV14 to TRBJ2-7; D remains unclear. The CDR3 extends over 14 amino acids. Trimming pared 1 base from V and 3 bases from J, leaving 10 bases between. CDR1 and CDR2 (germline): SGHDN, FVKESK. The CDR3 region has the DNA TGTGCCAGCAGCCAAGCGAGGAGAAACTACGAGCAGTACTTC. Translated: CASSQARRNYEQYF.

The chain combines TRBV9 with TRBJ2-2; D remains ambiguous. The CDR3 loop spans 13 amino acids. V shed 0 bases and J shed 6 bases, with 6 bases lying between them. The germline CDR1 and CDR2 sequences are SGDLS and YYNGEE. CDR3 amino acids: CASSVVDAGELFF. Here the CDR3 DNA reads TGTGCCAGCAGCGTAGTTGACGCCGGGGAGCTGTTTTTT.

This chain uses TRBV5-6 with TRBJ2-6; tentatively, D is TRBD1 (5 bases). Germline V gives CDR1 SGHDT, CDR2 YYEEEE. The CDR3 extends over 16 amino acids. The ends were cut back, 5 bases at V and 0 bases at J, with 12 bases in the middle. CDR3 region: CASRSDRDSGANVLTF. In DNA form, the CDR3 reads TGTGCCAGCAGGTCTGACAGAGACTCTGGGGCCAACGTCCTGACTTTC. The full variable domain, rest sourced from reference TRBV5-6 and TRBJ2-6, is DAGVTQSPTHLIKTRGQQVTLRCSPKSGHDTVSWYQQALGQGPQFIFQYYEEEERQRGNFPDRFSGHQFPNYSSELNVNALLLGDSALYLCASRSDRDSGANVLTFGAGSRLTVL.

The rearrangement uses TRBV29-1 and TRBJ2-5, with TRBD1 matching 8 bases. The CDR3 has 12 residues. Trimming took 5 bases from V and 4 from J; bases not matched to a gene: 3. Germline assignment: CDR1 SQVTM and CDR2 ANQGSEA. The CDR3 region is CSVSTGVETQYF. CDR3 DNA sequence: TGCAGCGTTTCGACAGGGGTAGAGACCCAGTACTTC. Using reference TRBV29-1 and TRBJ2-5 for the parts outside the CDR3, the full variable domain is SAVISQKPSRDICQRGTSLTIQCQVDSQVTMMFWYRQQPGQSLTLIATANQGSEATYESGFVIDKFPISRPNLTFSTLTVSNMSPEDSSIYLCSVSTGVETQYFGPGTRLLVL.

The rearrangement uses TRBV18 and TRBJ2-5; no definite D call. The length of the CDR3 is 13 residues. Germline lookup yields CDR1 KGHSH and CDR2 LQKENI. Trimming stripped 8 bases from V and 2 bases from J, with 12 bases between. The CDR3 region has the DNA TGTGCCAGCCGCCAGAACGGTCAAGAGACCCAGTACTTC. Protein sequence: CASRQNGQETQYF.